Listed below are T cell receptor beta chains from one sample, sequenced in a study of T-cell reconstitution after alpha-beta-depleted transplantation in children. In TCRdb, the PCR reads were re-called with MiXCR into one record per CDR3 protein. This sample has a few hundred thousand distinct CDR3 sequences, with roughly 25% found just once. Sample: PBMCs, taken before TCRalphabeta/CD19-depleted stem cell transplant. These receptors were obtained from a girl aged 2 to 10 with Fanconi anemia, due to receive a stem cell transplant. Each CDR3 is given with its conserved first and last residue. A D gene is named only where the DNA matches it firmly.

TRBV19	-	15	TRBJ1-2	CASSLSGLMDYGYTF
TRBV20-1	-	8	TRBJ2-1	CSATRGFF
TRBV20-1	TRBD2	18	TRBJ2-1	CSARDYKLAGGGPNEQFF
TRBV28	-	14	TRBJ2-7	CASSLIGPPYEQYF
TRBV12-3/TRBV12-4	TRBD2	18	TRBJ2-5	CASRSGLAGGPVKETQYF
TRBV20-1	TRBD1	16	TRBJ1-2	CSARDQGQGARHGYTF
TRBV20-1	TRBD1	14	TRBJ1-6	CSARAGTGISPLHF
TRBV6-5	-	12	TRBJ2-3	CASRQPPDTQYF
TRBV20-1	TRBD1	13	TRBJ1-2	CSASLVTGGGYTF
TRBV7-6	-	13	TRBJ2-1	CASSFGSHNEQFF
TRBV28	TRBD2	15	TRBJ2-7	CASIRTSGTAYEQYF
TRBV12-3/TRBV12-4	-	14	TRBJ2-7	CASSFGAGSYEQYF
TRBV5-1	-	13	TRBJ1-2	CASSLARGAGYTF
TRBV3-1	-	12	TRBJ1-2	CASSQIDSGYTF
TRBV10-3	-	12	TRBJ2-7	CAISYGGYEQYF
TRBV30	-	12	TRBJ2-3	CAWSVVTDTQYF
TRBV9	-	15	TRBJ2-7	CASSSRPGLDYEQYF
TRBV29-1	TRBD2	13	TRBJ2-7	CSVELAGDYEQYF
TRBV20-1	-	12	TRBJ2-7	CSARGRLYEQYF